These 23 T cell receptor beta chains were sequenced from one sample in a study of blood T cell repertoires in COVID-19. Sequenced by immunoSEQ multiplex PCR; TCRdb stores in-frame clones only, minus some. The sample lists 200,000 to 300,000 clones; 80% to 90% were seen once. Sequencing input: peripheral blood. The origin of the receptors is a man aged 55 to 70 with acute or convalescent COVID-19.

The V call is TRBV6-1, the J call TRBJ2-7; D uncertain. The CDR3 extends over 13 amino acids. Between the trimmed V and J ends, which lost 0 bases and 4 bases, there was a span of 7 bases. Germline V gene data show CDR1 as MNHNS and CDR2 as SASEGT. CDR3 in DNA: TGTGCCAGCAGTGAAGCGGTACGGTACGAGCAGTACTTC. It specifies CASSEAVRYEQYF.

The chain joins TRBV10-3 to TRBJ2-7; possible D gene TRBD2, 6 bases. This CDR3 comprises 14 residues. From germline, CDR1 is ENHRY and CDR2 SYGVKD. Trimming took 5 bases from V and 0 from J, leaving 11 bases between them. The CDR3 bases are TGTGCCATCAGTCCAGCGGGCAGCTCCTACGAGCAGTACTTC. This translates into CAISPAGSSYEQYF.

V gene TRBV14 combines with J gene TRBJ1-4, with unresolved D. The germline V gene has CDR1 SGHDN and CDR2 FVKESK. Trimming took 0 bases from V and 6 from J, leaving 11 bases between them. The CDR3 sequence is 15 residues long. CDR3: CASSQEAGGDEKLFF. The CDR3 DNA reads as TGTGCCAGCAGCCAAGAAGCCGGAGGCGATGAAAAACTGTTTTTT.

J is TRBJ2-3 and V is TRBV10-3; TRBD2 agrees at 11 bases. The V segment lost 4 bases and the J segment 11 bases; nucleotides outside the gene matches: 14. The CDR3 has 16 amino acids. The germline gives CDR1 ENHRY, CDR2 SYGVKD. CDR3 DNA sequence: TGTGCCATCAGTGGGCTTAGCGGGAGGGCCGGTCGGGGGCAGTATTTT. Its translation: CAISGLSGRAGRGQYF.

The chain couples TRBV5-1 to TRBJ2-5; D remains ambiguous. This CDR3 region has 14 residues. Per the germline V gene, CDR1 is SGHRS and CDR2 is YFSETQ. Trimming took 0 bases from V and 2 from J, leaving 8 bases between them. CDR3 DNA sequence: TGCGCCAGCAGCTTGGGATACAAGCAAGAGACCCAGTACTTC. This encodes CASSLGYKQETQYF.

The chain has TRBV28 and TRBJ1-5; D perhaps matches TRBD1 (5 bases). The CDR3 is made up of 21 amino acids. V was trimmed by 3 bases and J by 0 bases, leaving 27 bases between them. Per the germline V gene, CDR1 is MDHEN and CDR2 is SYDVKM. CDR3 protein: CASSFGPRAGLGSYSNQPQHF. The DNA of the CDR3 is TGTGCCAGCAGTTTTGGTCCTAGGGCGGGGCTCGGATCATATAGCAATCAGCCCCAGCATTTT.

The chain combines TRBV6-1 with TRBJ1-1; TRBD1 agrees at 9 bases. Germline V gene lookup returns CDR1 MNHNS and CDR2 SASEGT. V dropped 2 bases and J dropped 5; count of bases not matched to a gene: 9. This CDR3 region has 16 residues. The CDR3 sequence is CASSESGGTGSTEAFF. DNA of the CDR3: TGTGCCAGCAGTGAAAGCGGCGGGACAGGGTCGACTGAAGCTTTCTTT.

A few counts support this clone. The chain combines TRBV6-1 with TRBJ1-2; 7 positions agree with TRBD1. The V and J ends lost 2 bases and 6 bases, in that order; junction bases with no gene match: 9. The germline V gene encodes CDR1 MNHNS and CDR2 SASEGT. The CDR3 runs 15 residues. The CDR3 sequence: CASSEWGQQSNGYTF. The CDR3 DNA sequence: TGTGCCAGCAGTGAATGGGGACAGCAAAGTAATGGCTACACCTTC.

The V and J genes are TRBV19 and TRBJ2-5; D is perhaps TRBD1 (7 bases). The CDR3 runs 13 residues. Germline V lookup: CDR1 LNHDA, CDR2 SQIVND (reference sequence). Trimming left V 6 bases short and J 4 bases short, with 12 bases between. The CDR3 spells CASRRRGRETQYF. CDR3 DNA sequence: TGTGCCAGTAGGCGGAGGGGGCGAGAGACCCAGTACTTC.

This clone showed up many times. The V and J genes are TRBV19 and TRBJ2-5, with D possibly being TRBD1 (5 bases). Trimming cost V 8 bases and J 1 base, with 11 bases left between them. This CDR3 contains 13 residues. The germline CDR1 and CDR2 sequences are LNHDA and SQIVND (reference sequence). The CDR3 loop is CASSDQGQETQYF. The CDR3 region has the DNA TGTGCCAGTTCAGATCAGGGCCAAGAGACCCAGTACTTC.

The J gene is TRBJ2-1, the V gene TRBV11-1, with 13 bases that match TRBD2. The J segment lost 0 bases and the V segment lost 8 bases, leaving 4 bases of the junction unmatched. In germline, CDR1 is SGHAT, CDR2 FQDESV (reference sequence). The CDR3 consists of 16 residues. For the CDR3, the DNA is TGTGCCAGCCGAACTAGCGGGGGGGACTCCTACAATGAGCAGTTCTTC. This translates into CASRTSGGDSYNEQFF.

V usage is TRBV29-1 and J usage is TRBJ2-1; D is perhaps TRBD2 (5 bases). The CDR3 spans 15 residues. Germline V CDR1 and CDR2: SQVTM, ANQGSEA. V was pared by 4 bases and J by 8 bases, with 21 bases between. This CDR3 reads CSVVGGFQAIDEQFF. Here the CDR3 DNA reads TGCAGCGTTGTAGGAGGCTTTCAGGCGATCGATGAGCAGTTCTTC.

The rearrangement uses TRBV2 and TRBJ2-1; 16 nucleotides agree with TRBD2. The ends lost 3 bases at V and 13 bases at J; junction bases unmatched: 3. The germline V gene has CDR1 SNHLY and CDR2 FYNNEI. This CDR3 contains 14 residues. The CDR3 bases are TGTGCCAGCAGTGAGGGACTAGCGGGAGGGCCACAGTTCTTC. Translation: CASSEGLAGGPQFF.

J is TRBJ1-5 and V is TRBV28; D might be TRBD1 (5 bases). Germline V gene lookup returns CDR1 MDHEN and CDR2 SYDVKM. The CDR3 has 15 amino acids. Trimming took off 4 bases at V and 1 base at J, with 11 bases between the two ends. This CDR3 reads CASSWSQGSNQPQHF. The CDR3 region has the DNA TGTGCCAGCAGTTGGTCGCAGGGAAGCAATCAGCCCCAGCATTTT. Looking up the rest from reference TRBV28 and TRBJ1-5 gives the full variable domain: DVKVTQSSRYLVKRTGEKVFLECVQDMDHENMFWYRQDPGLGLRLIYFSYDVKMKEKGDIPEGYSVSREKKERFSLILESASTNQTSMYLCASSWSQGSNQPQHFGDGTRLSIL.

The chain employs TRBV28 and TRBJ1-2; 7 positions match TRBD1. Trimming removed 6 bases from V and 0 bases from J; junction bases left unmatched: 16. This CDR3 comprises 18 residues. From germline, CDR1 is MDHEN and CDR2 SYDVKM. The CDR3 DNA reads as TGTGCCAGCAGCTCGATCCTCGCGAAACAGGGGTCTAACTATGGCTACACCTTC. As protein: CASSSILAKQGSNYGYTF.

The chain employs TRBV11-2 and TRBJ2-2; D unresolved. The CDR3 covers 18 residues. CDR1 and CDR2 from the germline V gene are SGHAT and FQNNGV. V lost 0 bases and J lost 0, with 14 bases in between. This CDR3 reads CASSLDNSLTTNTGELFF. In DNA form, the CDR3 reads TGTGCCAGCAGCTTAGATAACAGTTTGACAACGAACACCGGGGAGCTGTTTTTT.

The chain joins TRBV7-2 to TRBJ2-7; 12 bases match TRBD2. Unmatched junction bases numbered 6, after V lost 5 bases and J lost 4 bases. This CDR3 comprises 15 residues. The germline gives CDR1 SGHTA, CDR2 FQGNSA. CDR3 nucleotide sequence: TGTGCCAGCAGCATGGGACTAGCGGGCCTTTACGAGCAGTACTTC. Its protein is CASSMGLAGLYEQYF.

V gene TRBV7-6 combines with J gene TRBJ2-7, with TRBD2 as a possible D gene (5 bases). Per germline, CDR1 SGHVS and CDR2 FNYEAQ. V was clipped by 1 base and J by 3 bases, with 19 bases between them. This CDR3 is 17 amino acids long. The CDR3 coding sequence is TGTGCCAGCAGCTTAGAGCTAGCTGAGGGAAACCTCTACGAGCAGTACTTC. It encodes CASSLELAEGNLYEQYF.

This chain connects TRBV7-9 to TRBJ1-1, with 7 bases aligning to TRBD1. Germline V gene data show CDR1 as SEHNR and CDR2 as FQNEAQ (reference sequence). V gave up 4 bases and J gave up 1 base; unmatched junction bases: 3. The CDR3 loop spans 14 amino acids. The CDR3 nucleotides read TGTGCCAGCAGCTACAGGACAGGGAACACTGAAGCTTTCTTT. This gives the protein CASSYRTGNTEAFF. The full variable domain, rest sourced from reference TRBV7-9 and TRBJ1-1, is DTGVSQNPRHKITKRGQNVTFRCDPISEHNRLYWYRQTLGQGPEFLTYFQNEAQLEKSRLLSDRFSAERPKGSFSTLEIQRTEQGDSAMYLCASSYRTGNTEAFFGQGTRLTVV.

CDR3 region: CASSLGAAALETQYF. DNA for the CDR3: TGTGCCAGCAGCTTGGGGGCGGCGGCGTTAGAGACCCAGTACTTC. The chain uses TRBV7-6 and TRBJ2-5; weak D call: TRBD1 (6 bases). This CDR3 region has 15 residues. The V gene's germline CDR1 is SGHVS and CDR2 FNYEAQ. V lost 3 bases to trimming and J lost 4 bases, with 15 bases between them.

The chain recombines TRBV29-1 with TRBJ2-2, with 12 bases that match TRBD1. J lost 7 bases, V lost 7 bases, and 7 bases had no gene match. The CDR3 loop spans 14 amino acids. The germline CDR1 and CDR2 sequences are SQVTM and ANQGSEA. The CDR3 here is CSALGQGAIGELFF. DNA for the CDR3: TGCAGCGCACTGGGACAGGGGGCTATCGGGGAGCTGTTTTTT.

The CDR3 DNA follows: TGTGCCAGCCACCGGCGGCTCTTGGCTAATTCACCCCTCCACTTT. It translates to CASHRRLLANSPLHF. The rearrangement links TRBV28 to TRBJ1-6; unclear D gene. Deletions cut 8 bases from V and 6 bases from J, with 17 bases between. In germline, CDR1 is MDHEN, CDR2 SYDVKM. The CDR3 spans 15 residues.

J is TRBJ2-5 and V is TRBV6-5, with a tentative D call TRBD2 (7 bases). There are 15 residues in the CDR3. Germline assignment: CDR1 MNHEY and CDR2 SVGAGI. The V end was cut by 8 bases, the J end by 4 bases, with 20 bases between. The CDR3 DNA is TGTGCCAGCTCGCGAGGGGGGGCGCAGGGAGAGACCCAGTACTTC. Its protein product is CASSRGGAQGETQYF.